Sequencing of this TCR beta chain was carried out in a study of graft-versus-host responses after intestinal transplantation. CDR1 and CDR2 from the germline V gene are SNHLY and FYNNEI. V lost 3 bases and J lost 8, with 8 bases in between. CDR3 length equals 12 residues. Assay used: immunoSEQ multiplex PCR; TCRdb lists only in-frame clones, some missing. The sample lists about 14,000 clones, 30% to 35% seen once, with 5.7% in the top ten. This clone is termed medium-sized. The material was alloreactive CD4+ T cells from a mixed lymphocyte reaction culture, obtained before intestinal transplant. Specified subset: CFSE-low proliferating T cells sorted from approximately 6-day pre-transplant mixed lymphocyte reaction (GvH or HvG direction). This clonotype originated in a human patient who received an intestinal transplant. The chain has TRBV2 and TRBJ1-5, with D unclear. The CDR3 is CASSDIGEPQHF. The CDR3 bases are TGTGCCAGCAGTGATATTGGGGAGCCCCAGCATTTT.